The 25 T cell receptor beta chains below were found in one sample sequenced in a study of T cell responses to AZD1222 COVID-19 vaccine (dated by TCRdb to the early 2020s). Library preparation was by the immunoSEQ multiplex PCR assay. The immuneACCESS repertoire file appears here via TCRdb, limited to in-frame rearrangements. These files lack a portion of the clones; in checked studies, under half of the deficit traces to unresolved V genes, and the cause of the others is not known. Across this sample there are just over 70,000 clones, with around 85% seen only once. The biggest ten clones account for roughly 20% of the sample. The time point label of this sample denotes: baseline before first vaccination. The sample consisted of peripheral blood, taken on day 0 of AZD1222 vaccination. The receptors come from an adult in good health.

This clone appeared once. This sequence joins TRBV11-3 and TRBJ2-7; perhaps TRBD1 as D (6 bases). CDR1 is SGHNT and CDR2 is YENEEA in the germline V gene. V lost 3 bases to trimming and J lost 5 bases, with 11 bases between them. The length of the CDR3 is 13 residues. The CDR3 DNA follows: TGTGCCAGCAGCTTGCCACAGGGCAACGAGCAGTACTTC. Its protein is CASSLPQGNEQYF.

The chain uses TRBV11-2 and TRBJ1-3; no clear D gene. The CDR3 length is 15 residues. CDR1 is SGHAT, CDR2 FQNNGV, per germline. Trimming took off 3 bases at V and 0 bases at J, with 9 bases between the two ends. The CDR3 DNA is TGTGCCAGCAGCTTTAGGCGGTCCTCTGGAAACACCATATATTTT. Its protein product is CASSFRRSSGNTIYF.

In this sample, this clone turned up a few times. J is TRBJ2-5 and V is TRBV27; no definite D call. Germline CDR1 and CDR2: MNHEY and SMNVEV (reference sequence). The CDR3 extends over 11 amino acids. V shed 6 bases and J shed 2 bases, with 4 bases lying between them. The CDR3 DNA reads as TGTGCCAGCAGAACACAAGAGACCCAGTACTTC. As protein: CASRTQETQYF.

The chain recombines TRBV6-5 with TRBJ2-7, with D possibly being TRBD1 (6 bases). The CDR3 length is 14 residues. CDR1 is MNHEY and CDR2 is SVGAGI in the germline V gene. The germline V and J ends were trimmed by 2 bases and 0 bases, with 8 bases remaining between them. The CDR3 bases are TGTGCCAGCAGTTACGGGACACACTCCTACGAGCAGTACTTC. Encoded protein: CASSYGTHSYEQYF.

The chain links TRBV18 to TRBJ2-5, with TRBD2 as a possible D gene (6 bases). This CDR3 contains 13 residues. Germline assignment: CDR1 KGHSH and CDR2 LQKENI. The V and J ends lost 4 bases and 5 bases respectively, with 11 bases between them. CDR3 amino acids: CASSRDGGETQYF. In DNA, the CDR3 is TGTGCCAGCTCACGTGACGGAGGGGAGACCCAGTACTTC.

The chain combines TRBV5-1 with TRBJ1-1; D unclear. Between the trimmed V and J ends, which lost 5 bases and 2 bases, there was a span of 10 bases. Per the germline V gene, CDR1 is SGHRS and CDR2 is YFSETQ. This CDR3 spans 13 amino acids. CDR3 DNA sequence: TGCGCCAGCAGGTTTTCAGGAAACACTGAAGCTTTCTTT. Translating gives CASRFSGNTEAFF.

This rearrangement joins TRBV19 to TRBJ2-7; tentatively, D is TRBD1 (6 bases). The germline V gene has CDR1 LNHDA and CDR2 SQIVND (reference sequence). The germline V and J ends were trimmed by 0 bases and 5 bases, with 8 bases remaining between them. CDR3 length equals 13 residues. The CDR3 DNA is TGTGCCAGTAGTATAGAATGGGGGCACGAGCAGTACTTC. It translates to CASSIEWGHEQYF.

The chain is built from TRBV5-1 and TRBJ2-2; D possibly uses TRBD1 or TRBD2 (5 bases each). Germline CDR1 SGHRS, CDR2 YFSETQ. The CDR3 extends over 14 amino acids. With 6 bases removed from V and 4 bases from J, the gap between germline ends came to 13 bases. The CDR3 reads CASTQGPSTGELFF. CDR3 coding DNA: TGCGCCAGCACCCAGGGACCGTCCACCGGGGAGCTGTTTTTT.

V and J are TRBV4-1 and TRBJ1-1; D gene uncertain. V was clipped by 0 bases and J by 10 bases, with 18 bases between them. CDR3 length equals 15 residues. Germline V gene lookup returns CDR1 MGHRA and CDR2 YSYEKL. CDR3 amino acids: CASSQDLRPPSGAFF. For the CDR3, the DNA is TGCGCCAGCAGCCAAGATCTAAGGCCCCCCTCGGGAGCTTTCTTT.

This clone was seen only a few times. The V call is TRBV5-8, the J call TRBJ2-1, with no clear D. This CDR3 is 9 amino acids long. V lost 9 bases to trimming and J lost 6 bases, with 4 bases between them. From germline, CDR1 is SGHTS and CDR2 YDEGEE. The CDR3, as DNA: TGTGCCACCTTCAATGAGCAGTTCTTC. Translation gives CATFNEQFF. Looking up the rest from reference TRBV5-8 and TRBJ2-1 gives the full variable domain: EAGVTQSPTHLIKTRGQQATLRCSPISGHTSVYWYQQALGLGLQFLLWYDEGEERNRGNFPPRFSGRQFPNYSSELNVNALELEDSALYLCATFNEQFFGPGTRLTVL.

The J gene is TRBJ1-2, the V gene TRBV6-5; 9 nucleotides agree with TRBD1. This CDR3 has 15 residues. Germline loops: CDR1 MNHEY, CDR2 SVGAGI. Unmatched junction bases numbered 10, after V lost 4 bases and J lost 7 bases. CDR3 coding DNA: TGTGCCAGCAGTTTAGGGACAGGGAAGCTCCTTGGCTACACCTTC. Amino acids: CASSLGTGKLLGYTF.

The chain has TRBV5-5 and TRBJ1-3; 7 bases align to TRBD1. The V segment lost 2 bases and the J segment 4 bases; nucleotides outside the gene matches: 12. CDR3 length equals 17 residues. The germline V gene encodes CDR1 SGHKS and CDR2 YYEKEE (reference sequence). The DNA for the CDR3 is TGTGCCAGCAGCTTACAGGGGAGAGTACGGTCCGGAAACACCATATATTTT. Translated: CASSLQGRVRSGNTIYF.

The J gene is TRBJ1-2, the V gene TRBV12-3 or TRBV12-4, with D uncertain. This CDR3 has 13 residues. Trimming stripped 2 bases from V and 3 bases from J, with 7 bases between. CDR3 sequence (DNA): TGTGCCAGCAGTTTACTTATTTACTATGGCTACACCTTC. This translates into CASSLLIYYGYTF.

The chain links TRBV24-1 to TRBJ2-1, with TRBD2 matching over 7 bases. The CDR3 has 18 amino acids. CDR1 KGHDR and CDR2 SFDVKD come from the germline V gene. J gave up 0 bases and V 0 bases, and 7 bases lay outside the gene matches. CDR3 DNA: TGTGCCACCAGTGATTTGCAGCGCGGGGGAAGCTCCTACAATGAGCAGTTCTTC. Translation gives CATSDLQRGGSSYNEQFF.

The CDR3 DNA sequence: TGTGCCAGCAGCCCCCCATCCACGGTTGAAGCTTTCTTT. Protein product: CASSPPSTVEAFF. V usage is TRBV3-1 (or the pseudogene TRBV3-2) and J usage is TRBJ1-1; D is undetermined. There are 13 residues in the CDR3. Germline CDR1 LGHDT, CDR2 YNNKEL (reference sequence). V dropped 4 bases and J dropped 7 bases, with 13 bases sitting between them.

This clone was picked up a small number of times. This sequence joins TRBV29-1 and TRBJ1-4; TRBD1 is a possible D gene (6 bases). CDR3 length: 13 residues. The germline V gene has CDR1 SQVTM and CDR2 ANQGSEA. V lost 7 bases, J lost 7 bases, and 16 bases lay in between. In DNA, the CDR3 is TGCAGCGCGCTAGGGGGGGCTGGTGAAAAACTGTTTTTT. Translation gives CSALGGAGEKLFF.

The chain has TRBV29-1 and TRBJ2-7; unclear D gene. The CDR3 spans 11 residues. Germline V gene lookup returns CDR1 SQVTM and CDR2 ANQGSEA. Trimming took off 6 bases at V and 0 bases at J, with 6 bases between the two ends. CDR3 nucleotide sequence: TGCAGCGTCGGATCCTCCTACGAGCAGTACTTC. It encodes CSVGSSYEQYF.

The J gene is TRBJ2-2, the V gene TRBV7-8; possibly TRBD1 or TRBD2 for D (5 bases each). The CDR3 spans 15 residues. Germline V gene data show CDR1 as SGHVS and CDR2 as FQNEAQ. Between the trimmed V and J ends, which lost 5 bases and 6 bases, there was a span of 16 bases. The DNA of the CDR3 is TGTGCCAGCAGCCCACGGGGCCCAACGGCCGGGGAGCTGTTTTTT. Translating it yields CASSPRGPTAGELFF.

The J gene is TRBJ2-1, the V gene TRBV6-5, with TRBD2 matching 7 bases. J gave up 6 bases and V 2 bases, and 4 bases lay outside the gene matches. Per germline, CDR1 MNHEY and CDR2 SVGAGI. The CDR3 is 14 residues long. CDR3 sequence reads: CASSYRGGPNEQFF. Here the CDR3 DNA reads TGTGCCAGCAGTTACCGCGGGGGACCCAATGAGCAGTTCTTC.

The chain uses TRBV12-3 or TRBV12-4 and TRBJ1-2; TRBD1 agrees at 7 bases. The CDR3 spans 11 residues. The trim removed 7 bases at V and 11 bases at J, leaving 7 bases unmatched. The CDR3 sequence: CASTSGGIYTF. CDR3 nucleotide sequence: TGTGCCAGCACATCAGGGGGGATTTACACCTTC.

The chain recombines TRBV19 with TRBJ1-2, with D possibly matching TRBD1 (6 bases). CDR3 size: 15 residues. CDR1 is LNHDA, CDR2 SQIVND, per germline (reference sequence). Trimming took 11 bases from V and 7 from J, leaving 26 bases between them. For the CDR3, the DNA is TGTGCCTCCCTCTGGGCCCCGGGGGCACCGTCTGGCTACACCTTC. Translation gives CASLWAPGAPSGYTF.

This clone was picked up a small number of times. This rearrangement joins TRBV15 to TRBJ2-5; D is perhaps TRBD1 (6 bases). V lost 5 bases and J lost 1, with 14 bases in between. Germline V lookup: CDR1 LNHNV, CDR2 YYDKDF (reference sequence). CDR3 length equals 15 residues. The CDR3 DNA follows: TGTGCCACCAGCCGGGGACACGCGGCCCAAGAGACCCAGTACTTC. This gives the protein CATSRGHAAQETQYF. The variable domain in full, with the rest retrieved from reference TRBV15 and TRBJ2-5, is DAMVIQNPRYQVTQFGKPVTLSCSQTLNHNVMYWYQQKSSQAPKLLFHYYDKDFNNEADTPDNFQSRRPNTSFCFLDIRSPGLGDTAMYLCATSRGHAAQETQYFGPGTRLLVL.

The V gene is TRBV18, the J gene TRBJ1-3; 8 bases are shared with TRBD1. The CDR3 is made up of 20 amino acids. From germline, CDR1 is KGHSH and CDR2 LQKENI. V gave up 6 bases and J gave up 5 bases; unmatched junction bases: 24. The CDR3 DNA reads TGTGCCAGCTCGTCCCCCAACCGGGACAGGCCCCTCGTTAGTAGAAACACCATATATTTT. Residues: CASSSPNRDRPLVSRNTIYF.

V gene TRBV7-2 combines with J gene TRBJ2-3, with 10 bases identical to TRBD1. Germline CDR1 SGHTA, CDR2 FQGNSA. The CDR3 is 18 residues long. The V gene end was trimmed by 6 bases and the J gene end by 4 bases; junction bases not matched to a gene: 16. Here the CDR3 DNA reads TGTGCCAGCAGATTCACTAGAACCGGGACAGGGGCCTCAGATACGCAGTATTTT. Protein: CASRFTRTGTGASDTQYF.

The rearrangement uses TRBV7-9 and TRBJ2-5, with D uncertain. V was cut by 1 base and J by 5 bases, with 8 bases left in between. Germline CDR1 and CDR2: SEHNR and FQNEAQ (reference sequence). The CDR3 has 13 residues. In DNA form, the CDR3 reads TGTGCCAGCAGCTTAGATCCCATCGAGACCCAGTACTTC. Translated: CASSLDPIETQYF.